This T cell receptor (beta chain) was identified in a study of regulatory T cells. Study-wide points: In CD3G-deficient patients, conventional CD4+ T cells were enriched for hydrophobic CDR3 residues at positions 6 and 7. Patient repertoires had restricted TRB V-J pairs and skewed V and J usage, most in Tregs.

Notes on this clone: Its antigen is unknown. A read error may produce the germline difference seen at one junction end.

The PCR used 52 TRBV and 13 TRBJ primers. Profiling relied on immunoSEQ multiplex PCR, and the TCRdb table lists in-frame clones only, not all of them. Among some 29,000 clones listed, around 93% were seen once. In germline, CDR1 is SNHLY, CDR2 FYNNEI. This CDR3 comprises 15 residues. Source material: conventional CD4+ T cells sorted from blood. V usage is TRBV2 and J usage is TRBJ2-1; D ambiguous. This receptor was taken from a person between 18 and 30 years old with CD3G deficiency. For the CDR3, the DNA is TGTGCCAGCAGGTTGACACCGAGCTCCTACAATGAGCAGCTCTTC. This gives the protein CASRLTPSSYNEQLF. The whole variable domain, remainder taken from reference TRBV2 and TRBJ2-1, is EPEVTQTPSHQVTQMGQEVILRCVPISNHLYFYWYRQILGQKVEFLVSFYNNEISEKSEIFDDQFSVERPDGSNFTLKIRSTKLEDSAMYFCASRLTPSSYNEQLFGPGTRLTVL.